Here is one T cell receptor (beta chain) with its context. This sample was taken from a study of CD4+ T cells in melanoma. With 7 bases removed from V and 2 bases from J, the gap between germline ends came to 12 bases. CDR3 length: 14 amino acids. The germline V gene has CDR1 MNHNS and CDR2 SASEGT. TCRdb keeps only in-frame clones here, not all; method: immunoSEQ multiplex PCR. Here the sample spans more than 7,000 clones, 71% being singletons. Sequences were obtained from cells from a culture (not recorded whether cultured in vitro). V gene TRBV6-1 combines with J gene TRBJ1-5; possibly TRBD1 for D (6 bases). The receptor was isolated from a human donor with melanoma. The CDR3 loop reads CASTGRGRNQPQHF. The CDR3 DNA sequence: TGTGCCAGCACAGGCAGGGGACGCAATCAGCCCCAGCATTTT.